The 29 T cell receptor beta chains listed next were all sequenced from one sample in a study of T cells in Graves' hyperthyroidism and ophthalmopathy. Authors of the study amplified TCR beta CDR3 regions from RNA transcripts. Primed by the HTBI set, a first-round RT-PCR was run on the TCR CDR3. Using its own MiXCR run on the multiplex PCR reads, TCRdb lists one record per CDR3 protein. Counted here are a few hundred thousand distinct CDR3 sequences, less than 20% occurring once; the ten biggest clones make up 13% to 15%. Sequencing used blood. The receptors stem from a woman between 18 and 29 years old with Graves' hyperthyroidism.

This clonotype appeared a few times. The CDR3 DNA follows: TGTGCCACGGCTCCATTGGGGACCTATTCAACTAATGAAAAACTGTTTTTT. Translating gives CATAPLGTYSTNEKLFF. The chain carries TRBV27 and TRBJ1-4; tentative D call: TRBD1 (5 bases). V lost 10 bases and J 0 bases, leaving 21 bases between the germline ends. The germline CDR1 and CDR2 sequences are MNHEY and SMNVEV (reference sequence). The CDR3 spans 17 residues. Full variable domain (rest looked up from reference TRBV27 and TRBJ1-4): EAQVTQNPRYLITVTGKKLTVTCSQNMNHEYMSWYRQDPGLGLRQIYYSMNVEVTDKGDVPEGYKVSRKEKRNFPLILESPSPNQTSLYFCATAPLGTYSTNEKLFFGSGTQLSVL.

This chain links TRBV11-3 with TRBJ2-1; D not resolved. Per the germline V gene, CDR1 is SGHNT and CDR2 is YENEEA. There are 12 residues in the CDR3. Trimming removed 5 bases from V and 8 bases from J, with 10 bases in between. The CDR3 DNA follows: TGTGCCAGCAGCCGACTGAAAGATGAGCAGTTCTTC. Protein sequence: CASSRLKDEQFF.

Written as DNA, the CDR3 is TGCGCCAGCAGCCATCCCAAGGTCACAGGGCTTTCTGGAAACACCATATATTTT. As protein: CASSHPKVTGLSGNTIYF. V is TRBV4-3 and J is TRBJ1-3, with a weak D call TRBD1 (6 bases). The CDR3 runs 18 residues. Between the trimmed V and J ends, which lost 3 bases and 1 base, there was a span of 19 bases. In germline, CDR1 is LGHNA, CDR2 YSLEER.

In its sample, this clonotype was seen many times. V usage is TRBV4-3 and J usage is TRBJ2-7; D is undetermined. Trimming left V 0 bases short and J 3 bases short, with 9 bases between. This CDR3 spans 14 amino acids. Germline assignment: CDR1 LGHNA and CDR2 YSLEER. The CDR3 is CASSQDVWGYEQYF. The CDR3 DNA follows: TGCGCCAGCAGCCAAGATGTTTGGGGCTACGAGCAGTACTTC.

Ten or more counts support this clonotype. This chain connects TRBV20-1 to TRBJ2-1, with TRBD2 identical over 14 bases. Germline V gives CDR1 DFQATT, CDR2 SNEGSKA (reference sequence). The trim removed 6 bases at V and 6 bases at J, leaving 4 bases unmatched. This CDR3 has 14 amino acids. The CDR3 DNA reads as TGCAGTGCAACCGGGACTAGCGGGAGCAATGAGCAGTTCTTC. Translation gives CSATGTSGSNEQFF.

This clonotype was recorded many times. This chain connects TRBV7-2 to TRBJ2-7; 7 bases match TRBD2. After removal of 3 bases from V and 3 bases from J, the junction contained 5 bases not matched to a gene. CDR1 and CDR2 from the germline V gene are SGHTA and FQGNSA. This CDR3 contains 14 residues. CDR3 DNA sequence: TGTGCCAGCAGCTTTGGGGGGGAAGTCTACGAGCAGTACTTC. It yields the protein CASSFGGEVYEQYF.

This clonotype was detected ten times or more. The chain uses TRBV5-5 and TRBJ2-7, with 7 bases that match TRBD1. Germline CDR1 reads SGHKS; CDR2 reads YYEKEE (reference sequence). The J segment lost 4 bases and the V segment lost 5 bases, leaving 12 bases of the junction unmatched. The CDR3 has 15 amino acids. The CDR3 DNA sequence: TGTGCCAGCAGTCCTGCCGGGACAGCGACTTACGAGCAGTACTTC. Its translation: CASSPAGTATYEQYF. The whole variable domain, remainder taken from reference TRBV5-5 and TRBJ2-7, is DAGVTQSPTHLIKTRGQQVTLRCSPISGHKSVSWYQQVLGQGPQFIFQYYEKEERGRGNFPDRFSARQFPNYSSELNVNALLLGDSALYLCASSPAGTATYEQYFGPGTRLTVT.

This clonotype was seen at least ten times. The genes are TRBV9 and TRBJ2-4; TRBD1 is a possible D gene (6 bases). Trimming took 3 bases from V and 5 from J, leaving 15 bases between them. This CDR3 region has 15 residues. Looked up from germline, CDR1 is SGDLS and CDR2 is YYNGEE. This CDR3 is CASSAEGHSENIQYF. DNA for the CDR3: TGTGCCAGCAGCGCAGAGGGACATTCGGAAAACATTCAGTACTTC.

This clonotype was detected ten times or more. The chain recombines TRBV20-1 with TRBJ2-1, with TRBD2 matching 8 bases. The CDR3 loop spans 15 amino acids. Germline V gives CDR1 DFQATT, CDR2 SNEGSKA (reference sequence). V shed 0 bases and J 5 bases; nucleotides not matched to a gene: 6. Here the CDR3 reads CSARDPGGNHNEQFF. The CDR3 bases are TGCAGTGCTAGAGACCCGGGGGGGAATCACAATGAGCAGTTCTTC.

The rearrangement joins TRBV29-1 to TRBJ2-7; 13 bases line up with TRBD2. The V gene end was trimmed by 7 bases and the J gene end by 3 bases; junction bases not matched to a gene: 3. CDR1 and CDR2 (germline): SQVTM, ANQGSEA. The CDR3 runs to 13 residues. As DNA, the CDR3 is TGCAGCGCTGGACTAGCGGGGGTCTACGAGCAGTACTTC. This gives the protein CSAGLAGVYEQYF.

The V and J genes are TRBV4-1 and TRBJ2-5, with 7 bases identical to TRBD1. Germline CDR1 and CDR2: MGHRA and YSYEKL. This CDR3 spans 17 amino acids. J was trimmed by 2 bases and V by 2 bases; bases with no gene match: 11. The DNA for the CDR3 is TGCGCCAGCAGCCAACCCTCGAGGGGGCCTCGGCAAGAGACCCAGTACTTC. This sequence encodes CASSQPSRGPRQETQYF.

The gene calls are TRBV19 and TRBJ2-3; the match to TRBD1 covers 8 bases. The CDR3 extends over 13 amino acids. CDR1 and CDR2 from the germline V gene are LNHDA and SQIVND (reference sequence). The J segment lost 6 bases and the V segment lost 5 bases, leaving 4 bases of the junction unmatched. For the CDR3, the DNA is TGTGCCAGTAGTCCCAGGGGGCTGGATACGCAGTATTTT. It encodes CASSPRGLDTQYF.

J is TRBJ1-2 and V is TRBV7-9, with 7 positions matching TRBD1. J was trimmed by 6 bases and V by 5 bases; bases with no gene match: 18. The CDR3 is 17 residues long. The V gene's germline CDR1 is SEHNR and CDR2 FQNEAQ (reference sequence). The CDR3 bases are TGTGCCAGCAGCCTCAGGGCCATGGGCAGGGGGATCCATGGCTACACCTTC. This translates into CASSLRAMGRGIHGYTF.

This sequence joins TRBV7-2 and TRBJ2-3, with no clear D. Germline V gene sequence: CDR1 SGHTA, CDR2 FQGNSA. The germline V and J ends were trimmed by 0 bases and 5 bases, with 12 bases remaining between them. The CDR3 is made up of 15 amino acids. CDR3 region: CASSLAGSLGDTQYF. The DNA for the CDR3 is TGTGCCAGCAGCTTAGCAGGGTCTTTGGGAGATACGCAGTATTTT.

This clonotype was counted at least ten times. This chain joins TRBV11-2 and TRBJ2-7, with TRBD2 matching 7 bases. The germline CDR1 and CDR2 sequences are SGHAT and FQNNGV. V trimming: 4 bases; J trimming: 1 base; junction bases outside the gene matches: 10. The CDR3 runs to 16 residues. The chain's CDR3 is CASSSIRGGPSYEQYF. The CDR3, as DNA: TGTGCCAGCAGCTCGATCCGGGGAGGGCCGTCCTACGAGCAGTACTTC.

This clonotype was counted only a few times. V is TRBV6-1 and J is TRBJ2-1; TRBD2 agrees at 12 bases. The CDR3 has 15 residues. V shed 4 bases, J shed 7 bases, and the junction held 5 bases outside the gene matches. Per the germline V gene, CDR1 is MNHNS and CDR2 is SASEGT. The CDR3, as DNA: TGTGCCAGCAGTGTGACTAGCGGGAGTCCGAATGAGCAGTTCTTC. Its protein product is CASSVTSGSPNEQFF.

The CDR3 region is CATSDYRGSGNQPQHF. The DNA of the CDR3 is TGTGCCACCAGTGATTACAGGGGGTCAGGCAATCAGCCCCAGCATTTT. J is TRBJ1-5 and V is TRBV24-1; 8 positions agree with TRBD1. In germline, CDR1 is KGHDR, CDR2 SFDVKD. The V segment lost 2 bases and the J segment 2 bases; nucleotides outside the gene matches: 4. This CDR3 region has 16 residues.

This clonotype was detected only a few times. The V gene is TRBV6-2 or TRBV6-3, the J gene TRBJ2-7; D is possibly TRBD1 (5 bases). Per germline, CDR1 MNHEY and CDR2 SVGEGT. The ends were cut back, 6 bases at V and 7 bases at J, with 16 bases in the middle. The CDR3 runs 13 residues. CDR3 bases: TGTGCCAGCAGGCGGACAAGGTTCTCGGAGCAGTACTTC. This sequence encodes CASRRTRFSEQYF.

This clonotype was seen a handful of times. The chain carries TRBV20-1 and TRBJ2-7; D is uncertain. CDR3 size: 12 residues. V lost 6 bases and J 2 bases, leaving 11 bases between the germline ends. CDR1 is DFQATT, CDR2 SNEGSKA, per germline (reference sequence). The CDR3 region is CSAARATYEQYF. The CDR3 DNA sequence: TGCAGTGCCGCCCGGGCAACCTACGAGCAGTACTTC.

This chain uses TRBV5-1 with TRBJ2-5; 7 bases match TRBD1. The J segment lost 2 bases and the V segment lost 6 bases, leaving 10 bases of the junction unmatched. This CDR3 has 15 amino acids. The germline CDR1 and CDR2 sequences are SGHRS and YFSETQ. CDR3 residues: CASNRQGDLQETQYF. CDR3 coding DNA: TGCGCCAGCAACCGCCAGGGGGACCTTCAAGAGACCCAGTACTTC.

This clonotype has at least ten counts. The chain is built from TRBV11-2 and TRBJ2-7; a possible D gene is TRBD1 (6 bases). The V end was cut by 0 bases, the J end by 11 bases, with 14 bases between. The CDR3 has 13 amino acids. CDR1 and CDR2 from the germline V gene are SGHAT and FQNNGV. CDR3 DNA: TGTGCCAGCAGCTTAGACCCGGACAGTGATAAGTACTTC. It yields the protein CASSLDPDSDKYF.

This chain uses TRBV5-1 with TRBJ1-2, with D perhaps TRBD1 (6 bases). CDR3 length: 14 amino acids. V was pared by 6 bases and J by 1 base, with 13 bases between. CDR1 is SGHRS and CDR2 is YFSETQ in the germline V gene. The DNA for the CDR3 is TGCGCCAGCAAGACGGACAGCATTAACTATGGCTACACCTTC. Amino acid sequence: CASKTDSINYGYTF.

This clonotype was counted at least ten times. This rearrangement joins TRBV6-6 to TRBJ1-5; D uncertain. Trimming cost V 3 bases and J 7 bases, with 16 bases left between them. Looked up from germline, CDR1 is MNHNY and CDR2 is SVGAGI (reference sequence). The length of the CDR3 is 15 residues. The DNA for the CDR3 is TGTGCCAGCAGTTATTCGTTTGGGGAGTACCAGCCCCAGCATTTT. Amino acid sequence: CASSYSFGEYQPQHF.

This clonotype was seen ten or more times. This chain links TRBV20-1 with TRBJ2-5; no reliable D call. The CDR3 is 12 residues long. V lost 6 bases, J lost 7 bases, and 15 bases lay in between. The germline gives CDR1 DFQATT, CDR2 SNEGSKA (reference sequence). CDR3 region: CSAPPDLRTQYF. DNA of the CDR3: TGCAGTGCCCCCCCAGACCTCAGGACCCAGTACTTC.

On this clonotype itself: A read error may account for a junction end that differs from germline. The chain combines TRBV11-2 with TRBJ1-1, with TRBD1 matching over 7 bases. The CDR3 sequence is 20 residues long. Germline V gene data show CDR1 as SGHAT and CDR2 as FQNNGV. The CDR3 bases are TGTGCCAGCAGTTTAGGGGGCGACTATAGGGGGAGGTGGTCGGACACTGAAGCTTTCTTT. This gives the protein CASSLGGDYRGRWSDTEAFF.

In regard to this clonotype: This may come from a read error, since a much larger clone is one base off. The rearrangement links TRBV2 to TRBJ2-1; D could derive from TRBD1 or TRBD2 (7 bases each). Trimming pared 8 bases from V and 8 bases from J, leaving 19 bases between. Looked up from germline, CDR1 is SNHLY and CDR2 is FYNNEI. This CDR3 has 14 amino acids. The CDR3 DNA reads TGTGCCAGCGGGGGGGACAGACGGGGGGATGAGCAGTTCTTC. Protein sequence: CASGGDRRGDEQFF.

This clonotype was seen only a few times. The CDR3 region is CASTSPRGDTQYF. CDR3 DNA sequence: TGTGCCAGTACCTCTCCGCGGGGGGATACGCAGTATTTT. The genes are TRBV19 and TRBJ2-3, with 7 bases identical to TRBD2. The CDR3 length is 13 residues. The ends lost 7 bases at V and 6 bases at J; junction bases unmatched: 7. From germline, CDR1 is LNHDA and CDR2 SQIVND (reference sequence). Using reference TRBV19 and TRBJ2-3 for the parts outside the CDR3, the full variable domain is DGGITQSPKYLFRKEGQNVTLSCEQNLNHDAMYWYRQDPGQGLRLIYYSQIVNDFQKGDIAEGYSVSREKKESFPLTVTSAQKNPTAFYLCASTSPRGDTQYFGPGTRLTVL.

This clonotype appeared many times. V gene TRBV12-3 or TRBV12-4 combines with J gene TRBJ2-1; TRBD2 is a possible D gene (5 bases). The V gene lost 3 bases and the J gene lost 7 bases, with 10 bases spanning the gap. This CDR3 comprises 13 residues. CDR3 residues: CASSLTTRNEQFF. In nucleotides, the CDR3 is TGTGCCAGCAGTTTGACTACTCGGAATGAGCAGTTCTTC.

The sample holds a few counts of this clonotype. The chain joins TRBV6-1 to TRBJ2-1; D is unresolved. Germline-derived CDR1 and CDR2 are MNHNS and SASEGT. The V end lost 6 bases, the J end lost 0 bases, and 6 bases lay between the germline ends. The CDR3 has 13 residues. The CDR3: CASRVSSYNEQFF. DNA of the CDR3: TGTGCCAGCAGGGTGAGCTCCTACAATGAGCAGTTCTTC.